Listed below are T cell receptor beta chains from one sample, sequenced in a study of blood T cell repertoires in COVID-19. Clones were read by immunoSEQ multiplex PCR, and TCRdb kept only the in-frame ones, dropping some. The sample consists of a few hundred thousand clones, around 87% of them appearing once. The specimen was peripheral blood. The receptors were gathered from a woman aged 50 to 60 who had recovered from COVID-19. Both conserved end residues are part of each CDR3. Expanded clones are given a class, and other clones once, few, many or no size at all.

v_call	clone_size	cdr3_aa
TRBV28	-	CASMGREKLFF
TRBV20-1	once	CSAQSGHEQYF
TRBV19	-	CASSRRESSYNEQFF
TRBV2	-	CASSAQGVHEQYF
TRBV12-3/TRBV12-4	-	CASRTSSNEQFF
TRBV9	-	CASNREPRETQYF
TRBV25-1	-	CASSRGGLGGSPLHF
TRBV6-4	-	CASSDSGQGPSGEQFF
TRBV28	-	CASGAESWETPLAEFYEQYF
TRBV5-8	-	CASSLAWNTEAFF
TRBV4-2	-	CASSPSPIIDRTSYNEQFF
TRBV7-8	once	CAVGDRAVPLGETQYF
TRBV30	few	CALRVVGDYTGELFF
TRBV6-5	-	CASSRGRNTEAFF
TRBV7-8	-	CASSWDRANYGYTF
TRBV5-4	-	CAGPRAFF
TRBV21-1	-	CASSKAEPPGGSFPYEQYF
TRBV7-8	-	CASSLSPGGRNQPQHF
TRBV6-6	-	CASSYGTGRGETQYF
TRBV4-3	-	CASSQGSTLTGELFF
TRBV2	-	CASSEFYRGDTYEQYF
TRBV18	-	CASSPLMTSGATDTQYF
TRBV27	-	CASSLRGVLYEQYF
TRBV4-3	-	CASSQARGPGNTIYF